Included here is one TCR beta chain sequence, with context. The data were taken from a study of T cell responses to AZD1222 COVID-19 vaccine. The trim removed 7 bases at V and 4 bases at J, leaving 7 bases unmatched. The CDR3 contains 13 residues. Germline CDR1 reads SQVTM; CDR2 reads ANQGSEA. Assay used: immunoSEQ multiplex PCR; TCRdb lists only in-frame clones, some missing. The table has about 130,000 clones, approximately 88% seen once. The sample consisted of peripheral blood, taken on day 0 of AZD1222 vaccination. The source of this sequence is an adult in good health. The gene calls are TRBV29-1 and TRBJ1-2; TRBD1 matches at 9 bases. CDR3 region: CSAGWDRVYGYTF. The CDR3 DNA sequence: TGCAGCGCCGGGTGGGACAGGGTCTATGGCTACACCTTC.